These 7 T cell receptor beta chains were all obtained from the same sample, sequenced in a study of Ad26.COV2.S vaccination and SARS-CoV-2 variants. As to treatment: some 19 received Ad26.COV2.S at low or high dose, single or two shots; about 5 received placebo; per-sample allocation not given. Specimen acquisition occurred on day 63 following the initial vaccine or placebo injection. Clones were sequenced by immunoSEQ multiplex PCR, and TCRdb holds only the in-frame ones, with some missing. Counted here are around 450,000 clones, about 90% occurring once; the ten biggest clones make up approximately 4.3%. The material was peripheral blood, obtained in a trial of Ad26.COV2.S vaccine versus placebo. The receptors here all came from a person aged 18-60 years who received the Ad26.COV2.S COVID-19 vaccine or a placebo.

The gene calls are TRBV5-4 and TRBJ1-6, with 7 bases aligning to TRBD1. Germline values: CDR1 SGHNT, CDR2 YYREEE (reference sequence). The CDR3 is 13 residues long. J was trimmed by 14 bases and V by 4 bases; bases with no gene match: 9. The DNA of the CDR3 is TGTGCCAGCAGCCCGACAGGGAGTAAAGCCCTCCACTTT. It yields the protein CASSPTGSKALHF.

The chain joins TRBV29-1 to TRBJ2-1; D gene uncertain. V was pared by 4 bases and J by 13 bases, with 14 bases between. This CDR3 region has 11 residues. Germline values: CDR1 SQVTM, CDR2 ANQGSEA. Here the CDR3 reads CSVASGLNQFF. Written as DNA, the CDR3 is TGCAGCGTTGCGTCGGGTTTAAATCAGTTCTTC.

J is TRBJ1-5 and V is TRBV10-1; 11 bases are a match to TRBD1. The CDR3 runs 17 residues. CDR1 and CDR2 from the germline V gene are WNHNN and SYGVQD (reference sequence). Trimming removed 10 bases from V and 0 bases from J; junction bases left unmatched: 11. In nucleotides, the CDR3 is TGCGCCAACGACATACCGGGACAGGGGGATAGCAATCAGCCCCAGCATTTT. Translated: CANDIPGQGDSNQPQHF.

The gene calls are TRBV6-5 and TRBJ2-7; D may correspond to TRBD1 or TRBD2 (5 bases each). Germline V gene sequence: CDR1 MNHEY, CDR2 SVGAGI. The CDR3 is 15 amino acids. The V end was cut by 0 bases, the J end by 6 bases, with 15 bases between. The CDR3 is CASSYSSGGRSEQYF. DNA for the CDR3: TGTGCCAGCAGTTACTCCAGTGGGGGACGAAGCGAGCAGTACTTC.

This clone was observed a few times. The chain carries TRBV5-1 and TRBJ2-3, with D perhaps given as TRBD1 or TRBD2 (5 bases each). Trimming took off 3 bases at V and 7 bases at J, with 18 bases between the two ends. The CDR3 loop spans 15 amino acids. Germline V gene sequence: CDR1 SGHRS, CDR2 YFSETQ. For the CDR3, the DNA is TGCGCCAGCAGCTCTTCCGGGACCAGACAAAATACGCAGTATTTT. Translated, it gives CASSSSGTRQNTQYF.

The gene calls are TRBV2 and TRBJ1-2; 12 positions match TRBD1. CDR1 SNHLY and CDR2 FYNNEI come from the germline V gene. V trimming: 8 bases; J trimming: 4 bases; junction bases outside the gene matches: 5. This CDR3 is 14 amino acids long. CDR3: CASSGTGGAYGYTF. The DNA of the CDR3 is TGTGCCAGCTCTGGGACAGGGGGCGCCTATGGCTACACCTTC.

The rearrangement uses TRBV28 and TRBJ2-5, with D unclear. The CDR3 totals 15 residues. V lost 4 bases and J lost 2, with 14 bases in between. CDR1 is MDHEN and CDR2 is SYDVKM in the germline V gene. The CDR3 spells CASSSGGVGQETQYF. As DNA, the CDR3 is TGTGCCAGCAGTTCGGGTGGGGTTGGGCAAGAGACCCAGTACTTC.